Listed below are T cell receptor beta chains from one sample, sequenced in a study of post-analysis software for immune sequencing data. TCRdb re-derived calls from the PCR reads in MiXCR, one entry per CDR3 protein. The repertoire includes some 190,000 distinct CDR3 sequences, 29% of them detected once, and about 3.4% sits in the top ten. The sample taken for sequencing was blood. Receptors were obtained from a girl aged 2-17 years with multiple sclerosis. The CDR3 runs from the conserved cysteine through the conserved F or W. D genes are given only for firm matches. Rows may omit the clone size; those that give it use once, few, many or a size class.

j_call,clone_size,v_call,d_call,cdr3_aa,cdr3_nt
TRBJ1-4,-,TRBV5-1,-,CASRPRSAATNEKLFF,TGCGCCAGCAGGCCCCGTTCGGCAGCAACTAATGAAAAACTGTTTTTT
TRBJ1-1,-,TRBV5-1,-,CASSLGGISNTEAFF,TGCGCCAGCAGCTTGGGAGGGATCTCGAACACTGAAGCTTTCTTT
TRBJ2-7,many,TRBV9,-,CASSTLGTGKINEQYF,TGTGCCAGCAGCACACTAGGTACTGGTAAGATCAACGAGCAGTACTTC
TRBJ2-3,once,TRBV20-1,-,CSARDVGAFTDTQYF,TGCAGTGCTAGAGATGTGGGCGCCTTCACAGATACGCAGTATTTT
TRBJ1-2,many,TRBV29-1,-,CSVQGYTF,TGCAGCGTTCAGGGCTACACCTTC
TRBJ1-4,-,TRBV4-1,TRBD1,CASSQAGQGDEKLFF,TGCGCCAGCAGCCAAGCCGGGCAGGGGGACGAAAAACTGTTTTTT
TRBJ2-1,many,TRBV30,TRBD1,CAWMRGQYNEQFF,TGTGCCTGGATGAGGGGGCAATACAATGAGCAGTTCTTC
TRBJ1-6,-,TRBV20-1,-,CSASPLPLHF,TGCAGTGCTAGTCCTTTACCCCTCCACTTT
TRBJ2-1,many,TRBV6-5,-,CASSYLHAGPPREFF,TGTGCCAGCAGTTACCTCCATGCAGGTCCTCCTAGGGAGTTCTTC
TRBJ2-3,-,TRBV6-1,-,CASRTKTTDTQYF,TGTGCCAGCAGAACCAAGACCACAGATACGCAGTATTTT
TRBJ1-2,-,TRBV5-1,-,CASSGRGSNYGYTF,TGCGCCAGCAGCGGAAGGGGGTCCAACTATGGCTACACCTTC
TRBJ1-1,few,TRBV3-1,TRBD1,CASSQAGGGTEAFF,TGTGCCAGCAGCCAAGCAGGGGGGGGCACTGAAGCTTTCTTT
TRBJ2-2,once,TRBV2,-,CASGMVNTGELFF,TGTGCCAGCGGAATGGTGAACACCGGGGAGCTGTTTTTT
TRBJ1-2,few,TRBV6-1,-,CASSEFGGYGYTF,TGTGCCAGTAGTGAATTCGGGGGCTATGGCTACACCTTC
TRBJ1-1,-,TRBV12-3/TRBV12-4,-,CASSLSLGGPGPNTEAFF,TGTGCCAGCAGTTTAAGCCTGGGGGGTCCCGGGCCGAACACTGAAGCTTTCTTT
TRBJ2-3,many,TRBV27,-,CASSLLDSPLTDTQYF,TGTGCCAGCAGTTTACTCGACAGCCCGCTCACAGATACGCAGTATTTT
TRBJ2-6,-,TRBV12-5,-,CASGDAGAGASVRTF,TGTGCTAGTGGCGACGCTGGGGCTGGGGCCAGCGTCCGGACTTTC
TRBJ2-2,-,TRBV27,TRBD2,CASSLGTSGNTGELFF,TGTGCCAGCAGTTTGGGGACTAGCGGTAACACCGGGGAGCTGTTTTTT
TRBJ2-1,many,TRBV20-1,-,CSLNRWTNNEQFF,TGCAGTTTGAACAGGTGGACGAACAATGAGCAGTTCTTC
TRBJ1-1,-,TRBV28,-,CASSLWGTFEAFF,TGTGCCAGCAGTTTATGGGGGACATTTGAAGCTTTCTTT
TRBJ1-1,few,TRBV3-1,-,CASARTSNTEAFF,TGTGCCAGCGCGAGGACATCTAACACTGAAGCTTTCTTT
TRBJ2-7,few,TRBV27,TRBD2,CASSSSGLADYYEQYF,TGTGCCAGCAGTTCGTCCGGACTAGCGGACTACTACGAGCAGTACTTC
TRBJ2-1,many,TRBV20-1,-,CSARPSTVNEQFF,TGCAGTGCTAGACCCTCAACCGTCAATGAGCAGTTCTTC
TRBJ2-1,many,TRBV20-1,TRBD2,CSPILAGEYNEQFF,TGCAGTCCTATCCTAGCGGGAGAATACAATGAGCAGTTCTTC
TRBJ2-7,many,TRBV7-9,-,CASSDDISYEQYF,TGTGCCAGCAGCGACGACATCTCCTACGAGCAGTACTTC
TRBJ2-1,many,TRBV27,-,CASSSPGSPSDGDEQFF,TGTGCCAGCAGTTCCCCCGGGAGTCCCTCAGACGGGGATGAGCAGTTCTTC
TRBJ1-1,few,TRBV7-3,-,CASSLTARDTEAFF,TGTGCCAGCAGCTTAACGGCCCGAGACACTGAAGCTTTCTTT
TRBJ1-1,-,TRBV29-1,-,CSALKLEFAATEAFF,TGCAGCGCGCTTAAACTAGAATTCGCCGCCACTGAAGCTTTCTTT
TRBJ1-2,-,TRBV7-9,-,CASSSGQTSYGYTF,TGTGCCAGCAGCTCTGGACAGACTTCTTATGGCTACACCTTC
TRBJ2-3,-,TRBV5-1,TRBD2,CTSASGLAALTDTQYF,TGCACCAGCGCCTCGGGACTAGCGGCCCTCACAGATACGCAGTATTTT
TRBJ2-7,few,TRBV14,-,CASSHDILSEQYF,TGTGCCAGCAGCCACGACATTTTAAGCGAGCAGTACTTC
TRBJ2-4,many,TRBV28,-,CASSRMPQGYLAKNIQYF,TGTGCCAGCAGCCGAATGCCTCAGGGATACCTAGCCAAAAACATTCAGTACTTC
TRBJ1-4,-,TRBV7-2,TRBD1,CASSTDRGPNEKLFF,TGTGCCAGCAGCACGGACAGGGGTCCTAATGAAAAACTGTTTTTT
TRBJ1-1,-,TRBV28,-,CASGHSSPEAFF,TGTGCCAGCGGCCACAGTAGCCCAGAAGCTTTCTTT
TRBJ1-2,many,TRBV5-1,TRBD1,CASSLTTGGVNYGYTF,TGCGCCAGCAGCCTGACTACAGGGGGCGTTAACTATGGCTACACCTTC
TRBJ2-2,-,TRBV6-5,-,CASSYSIRRGTGELFF,TGTGCCAGCAGTTACTCCATCCGCAGGGGCACCGGGGAGCTGTTTTTT
TRBJ1-2,-,TRBV28,-,CASTEVGGLGYGYTF,TGTGCCAGCACCGAAGTCGGGGGGCTGGGATATGGCTACACCTTC